The clone carrying this T cell receptor (beta chain) was detected once. Germline V gives CDR1 GTSNPN, CDR2 SVGIG (reference sequence). This CDR3 comprises 13 residues. V lost 4 bases to trimming and J lost 2 bases, with 9 bases between them. These data are taken from a study of technical replicates of blood from several donors. Sequencing used immunoSEQ multiplex PCR; TCRdb keeps in-frame clones, though not all of them. The sample lists some 84,000 clones; roughly nine tenths were seen once. This TCR derives from a human donor in good health. The chain links TRBV30 to TRBJ2-1; unclear D gene. The sequencing input was T cells isolated from PBMCs. CDR3 nucleotide sequence: TGTGCCTGGACCGGTGAGACCTACAATGAGCAGTTCTTC. It is translated as CAWTGETYNEQFF. Complete variable domain (other parts from reference TRBV30 and TRBJ2-1): SQTIHQWPATLVQPVGSPLSLECTVEGTSNPNLYWYRQAAGRGLQLLFYSVGIGQISSEVPQNLSASRPQDRQFILSSKKLLLSDSGFYLCAWTGETYNEQFFGPGTRLTVL.